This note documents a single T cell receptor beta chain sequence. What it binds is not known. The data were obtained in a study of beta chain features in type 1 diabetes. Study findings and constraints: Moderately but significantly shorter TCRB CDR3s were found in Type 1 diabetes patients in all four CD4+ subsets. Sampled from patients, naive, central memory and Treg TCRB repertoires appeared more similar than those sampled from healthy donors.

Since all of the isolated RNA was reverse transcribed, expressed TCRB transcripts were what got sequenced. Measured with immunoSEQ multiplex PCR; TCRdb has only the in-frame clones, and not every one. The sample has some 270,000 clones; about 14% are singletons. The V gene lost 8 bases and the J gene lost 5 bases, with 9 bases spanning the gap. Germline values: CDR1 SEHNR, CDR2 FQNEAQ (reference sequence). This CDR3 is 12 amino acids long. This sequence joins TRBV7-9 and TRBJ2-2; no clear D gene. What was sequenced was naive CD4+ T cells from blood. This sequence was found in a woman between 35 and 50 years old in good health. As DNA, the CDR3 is TGTGCCAGCCGTCTATCTACCGGGGAGCTGTTTTTT. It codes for CASRLSTGELFF.